This T cell receptor (beta chain) was recorded in a study of blood T cell repertoires in COVID-19. Study-wide background: COVID-19 samples, acute and convalescent, were from the United States, Italy and Spain.

The CDR3 extends over 16 amino acids. CDR1 is SGHDN and CDR2 is FVKESK in the germline V gene. The V segment lost 1 base and the J segment 1 base; nucleotides outside the gene matches: 6. Seattle enrolled patients during active infection and tracked them longitudinally. Profiling relied on immunoSEQ multiplex PCR, and the TCRdb table lists in-frame clones only, not all of them. The sample shows about 180,000 clones, 81% of them seen only once. The chain recombines TRBV14 with TRBJ2-5; TRBD1 matches 7 bases. The receptor was derived from a woman older than 75 with COVID-19, enrolled during active disease. The specimen was peripheral blood. The CDR3 sequence: CASSQVQAGGQETQYF. The CDR3 DNA reads TGTGCCAGCAGCCAAGTACAGGCAGGGGGCCAAGAGACCCAGTACTTC.